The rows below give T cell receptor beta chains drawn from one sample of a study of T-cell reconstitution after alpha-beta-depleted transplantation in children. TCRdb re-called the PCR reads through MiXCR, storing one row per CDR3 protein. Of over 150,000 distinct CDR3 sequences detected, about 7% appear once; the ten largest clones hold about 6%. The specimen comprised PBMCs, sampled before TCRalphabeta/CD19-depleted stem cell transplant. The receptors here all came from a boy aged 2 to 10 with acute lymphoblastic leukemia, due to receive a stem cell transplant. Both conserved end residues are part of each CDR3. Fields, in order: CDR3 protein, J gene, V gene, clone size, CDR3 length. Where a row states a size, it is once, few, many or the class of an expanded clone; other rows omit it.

CASSRWTSGYNEQFF	TRBJ2-1	TRBV6-2/TRBV6-3	many	15
CASSLGGTSQPQHF	TRBJ1-5	TRBV2	many	14
CSVGATPTYNEQFF	TRBJ2-1	TRBV29-1	few	14
CASSLTGPLRYEQYF	TRBJ2-7	TRBV27	many	15
CASSGGPSGGNTQYF	TRBJ2-3	TRBV9	few	15
CASSLKGPYNEQFF	TRBJ2-1	TRBV3-1	many	14
CASSTRDSSRYNEQFF	TRBJ2-1	TRBV28	NA	16
CASSPYDSYNSPLHF	TRBJ1-6	TRBV14	few	15
CSARDRGGQGASGTDTQYF	TRBJ2-3	TRBV20-1	NA	19
CASSLKRVGTGGYEQYF	TRBJ2-7	TRBV7-6	many	17
CASSFIAYEQYF	TRBJ2-7	TRBV28	many	12
CSATDRVLQETQYF	TRBJ2-5	TRBV20-1	few	14